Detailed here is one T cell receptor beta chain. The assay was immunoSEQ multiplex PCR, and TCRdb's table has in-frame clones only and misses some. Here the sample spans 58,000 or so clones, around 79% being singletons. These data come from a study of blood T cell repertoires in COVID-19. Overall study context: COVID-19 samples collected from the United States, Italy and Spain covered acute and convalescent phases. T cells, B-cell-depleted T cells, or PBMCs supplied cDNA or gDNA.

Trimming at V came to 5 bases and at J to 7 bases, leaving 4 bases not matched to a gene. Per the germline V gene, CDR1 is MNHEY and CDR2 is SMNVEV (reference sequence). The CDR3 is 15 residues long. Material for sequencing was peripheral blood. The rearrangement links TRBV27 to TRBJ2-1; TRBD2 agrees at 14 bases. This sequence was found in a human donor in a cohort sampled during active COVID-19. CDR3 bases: TGTGCCAGCAGTCTGACTAGCGGGAGGGATAATGAGCAGTTCTTC. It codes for CASSLTSGRDNEQFF.